This section outlines one T cell receptor beta chain sequence together with its context. The record originates from a study of control samples from healthy donors and cancer patients. This table comes from immunoSEQ multiplex PCR, and its TCRdb copy is limited to in-frame clones, with some not included. The table records fewer than 200,000 clones, around 91% of them present only once. Trimming cost V 2 bases and J 7 bases, with 10 bases left between them. The CDR3 is 14 residues long. Germline V gene lookup returns CDR1 SGHNT and CDR2 YYREEE (reference sequence). The sequenced material came from blood. V usage is TRBV5-4 and J usage is TRBJ1-6; D is undetermined. The source of this sequence is a woman between 50 and 59 years old in good health. This chain's CDR3 is CASSFDVLNSPLHF. The CDR3 region has the DNA TGTGCCAGCAGCTTTGACGTATTGAATTCACCCCTCCACTTT.